This TCR beta chain was recovered during a study of immune aging and cytomegalovirus after organ transplant (dated by TCRdb to the early 2020s). Regarding the research as a whole: All transplant recipients received three-drug immunosuppression with prednisone, tacrolimus, and mycophenolate.

Per the germline V gene (reference sequence), LGHDT is the CDR1 and YNNKEL is the CDR2. The CDR3 spans 16 residues, from the cysteine through the phenylalanine. Just the 48-base CDR3 DNA is kept, in frame starting at base 1. The V end loses 2 bases and the J end loses 4 bases, and a stretch of 16 bases separates them. Reading the label with the study, this specimen's time point is: five sample-tagged time points from pre-transplant (day -1) to day 368 post-transplant, pooled. After thawing, PBMC were stimulated with a CMV IE-1 overlapping peptide library for under 15 hours, with no transport inhibitors added. Thawed cells were rested overnight and then stimulated in R10 medium with CD28/CD49d costimulation. The IE-1 peptide library was made up of 15-amino-acid peptides, each overlapping by 11 amino acids. Each time point was barcoded using BD Single-Cell Multiplexing Kit Sample Tags, after which the barcoded samples were pooled and stained with oligo-conjugated anti-CD45RA plus sorting antibodies. A BD FACSAria III was used to sort CMV-responsive CD8+CD137+ and CD4+CD154+ T cells at 4-way purity. EDTA vacutainers were used to collect blood, which was then processed with a Ficoll gradient within 1-24 hours.

Library prep was done by single-cell sequencing. Sequenced using an Illumina NovaSeq 6000. The BD Rhapsody Targeted mRNA and AbSeq Reagent Kit was used in a microwell format for cell capture and library preparation. The libraries included TCR, sample tags, AbSeq, and targeted mRNA from the Human T-Cell Expression Panel, along with custom TOX and TOX2 primers. Sequencing of the libraries was performed on an Illumina NovaSeq. As for how the authors treated the data: The analysis covered around 10,000 cells in total, of which 7076 were CD8 T cells and approximately 4,500 were CD8 T cells with an identifiable TCR CDR3. On the Seven Bridges Genomics platform, raw data were run through the BD Rhapsody Targeted Analysis Pipeline with V(D)J processing. Quality control, Sample Tag demultiplexing with Lex-BDSMK, clone identification with VDJ Explorer, and Seurat clustering were performed in SeqGeq 1.6.0. A clone was considered non-expanded if it made up <1% of CD8 T cells, and considered a clonal expansion if it made up >2.5% of the sample. TCRdb reran the public reads through fastp at Q25 and MiXCR, keeping productive beta chains. Identical CDR3 proteins give one entry, which carries the most common genes and DNA. TCRdb, not the authors, supplied the V and J calls. The sample table lists approximately 22,000 distinct CDR3 sequences, 36% of them with a count of one. The ten largest clones capture less than 30% of the sample.

What the study reported, not specific to this receptor: Aged-phenotype cells increased post-transplant regardless of clone size, earlier in large clones (days 200-264) than small clones, following viremia. CD57 was not measured in the sequencing data, so a conservative gene-based aging definition was used instead. Large clones contained a bigger proportion of TEMRA cells, and over time the seven largest clones (fewer than 2,000 cells) picked up aged and TEMRA cells and lost TCM cells.

The sample holds many counts of this clonotype. The specificity of this receptor is unknown. No quality values exist for individual bases; no much larger clone is one base distant. Sequencing used CMV peptide-activated CD4+ and CD8+ T cells sorted from blood, obtained at five time points, pooled. Sample cell subset or site, as interpreted from the label and publication: sorted CD8+CD137+ and CD4+CD154+ T cells after 11 to 13 h CMV IE-1 peptide stimulation. The chain links TRBV3-1 with TRBJ2-3; the D segment could be TRBD2, given 6 matching bases. The sequence was collected from a female donor who had a heart transplant and CMV viremia. The CDR3 region: CASSQSMMRGADTQYF. Read as DNA, the sequence is TGTGCCAGCAGCCAATCCATGATGCGGGGAGCAGATACGCAGTATTTT.